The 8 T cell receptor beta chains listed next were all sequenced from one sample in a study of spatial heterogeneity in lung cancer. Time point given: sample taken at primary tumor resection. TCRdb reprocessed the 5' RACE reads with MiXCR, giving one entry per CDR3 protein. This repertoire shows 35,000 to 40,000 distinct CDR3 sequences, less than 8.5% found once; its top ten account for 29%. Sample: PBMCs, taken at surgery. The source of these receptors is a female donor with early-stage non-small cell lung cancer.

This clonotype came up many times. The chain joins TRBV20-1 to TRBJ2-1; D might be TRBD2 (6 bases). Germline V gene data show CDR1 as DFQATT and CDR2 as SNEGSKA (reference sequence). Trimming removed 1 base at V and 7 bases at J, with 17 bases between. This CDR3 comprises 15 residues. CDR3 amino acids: CSARALGGVGNEQFF. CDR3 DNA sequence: TGCAGTGCTAGAGCCCTCGGAGGGGTGGGTAATGAGCAGTTCTTC.

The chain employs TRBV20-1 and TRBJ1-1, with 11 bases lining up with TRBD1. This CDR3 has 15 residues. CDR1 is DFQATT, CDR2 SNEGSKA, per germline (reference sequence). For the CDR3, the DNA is TGCAGCGGGACAGGGGGTACCCTTGTAGGCACTGAAGCTTTCTTT. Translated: CSGTGGTLVGTEAFF.

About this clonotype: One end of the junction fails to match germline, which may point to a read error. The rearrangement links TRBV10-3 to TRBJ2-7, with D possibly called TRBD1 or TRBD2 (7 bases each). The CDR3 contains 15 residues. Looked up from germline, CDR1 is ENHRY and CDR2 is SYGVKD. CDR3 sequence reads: CVISRQGGQEDEQYF. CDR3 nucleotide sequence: TGTGTCATCAGCAGACAGGGAGGGCAAGAGGACGAGCAGTACTTC.

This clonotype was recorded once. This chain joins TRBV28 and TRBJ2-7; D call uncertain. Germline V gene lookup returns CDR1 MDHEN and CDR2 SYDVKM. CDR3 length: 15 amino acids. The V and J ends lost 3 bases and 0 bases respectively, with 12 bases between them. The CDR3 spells CASSFIGFSSYEQYF. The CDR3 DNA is TGTGCCAGCAGTTTTATAGGATTCAGCTCCTACGAGCAGTACTTC.

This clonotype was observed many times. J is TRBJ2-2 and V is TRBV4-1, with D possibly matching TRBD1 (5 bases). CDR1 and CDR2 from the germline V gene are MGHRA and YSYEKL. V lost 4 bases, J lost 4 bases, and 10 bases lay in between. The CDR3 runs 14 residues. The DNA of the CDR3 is TGCGCCAGCAGCCGTTTCAGGGCCACCGGGGAGCTGTTTTTT. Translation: CASSRFRATGELFF.

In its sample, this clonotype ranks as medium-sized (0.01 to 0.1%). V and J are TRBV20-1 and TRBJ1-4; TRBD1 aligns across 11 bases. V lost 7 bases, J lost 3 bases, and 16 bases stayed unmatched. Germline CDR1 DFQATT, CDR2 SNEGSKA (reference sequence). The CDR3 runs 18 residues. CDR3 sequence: CSVPTRTGGSRANEKLFF. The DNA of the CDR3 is TGCAGTGTCCCGACACGGACAGGGGGCTCTAGGGCTAATGAAAAACTGTTTTTT.

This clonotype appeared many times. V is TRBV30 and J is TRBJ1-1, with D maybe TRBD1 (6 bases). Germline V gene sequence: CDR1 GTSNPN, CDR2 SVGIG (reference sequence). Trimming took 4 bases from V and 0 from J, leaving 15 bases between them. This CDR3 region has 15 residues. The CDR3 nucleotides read TGTGCCTGGACCCAAGGGGGGAACATGAACACTGAAGCTTTCTTT. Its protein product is CAWTQGGNMNTEAFF. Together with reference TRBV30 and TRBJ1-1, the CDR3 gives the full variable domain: SQTIHQWPATLVQPVGSPLSLECTVEGTSNPNLYWYRQAAGRGLQLLFYSVGIGQISSEVPQNLSASRPQDRQFILSSKKLLLSDSGFYLCAWTQGGNMNTEAFFGQGTRLTVV.

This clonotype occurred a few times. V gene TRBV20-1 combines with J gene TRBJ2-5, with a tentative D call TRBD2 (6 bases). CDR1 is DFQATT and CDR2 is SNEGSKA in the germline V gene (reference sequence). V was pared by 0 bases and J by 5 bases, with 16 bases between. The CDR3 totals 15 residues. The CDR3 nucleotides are TGCAGTGCTAGAGATAGGAGGGGTTTCGGGGAGACCCAGTACTTC. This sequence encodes CSARDRRGFGETQYF.